This T cell receptor (beta chain) was captured in a study of shared clonotypes between healthy human individuals (dated by TCRdb to about 2020). As for the study more broadly: The cohort included three men and a couple of women between 18 and 49 years of age. Blood TCR repertoires of 5 or 6 healthy adults were deeply sequenced to estimate repertoire size and the extent of clonotype sharing between individuals. To increase sequencing depth and limit assay-specific biases, different laboratories used diverse techniques to prepare libraries and sequence TCR repertoires. For each donor, CD4 naive and CD4 memory were each run on three plates, CD8 naive on two plates, and CD8 memory on one plate. Leukapheresis yielded between about 0.85 and 10 billion PBMCs per donor. Broader findings and caveats from the paper: Larger estimated clonotype richness was generally found for naive subsets than for memory subsets. Higher generation probabilities were observed for clonotypes shared by all four sorted-subset donors than for non-shared clonotypes. Sampling was restricted to blood, and TCR repertoires in tissues likely differ from the TCR repertoires found in blood. Pairwise subsampling led to the expectation that sequencing depth would affect the degree of clonotype sharing among donors. Even with the large sequencing depth, rarefaction of the sorted-subset datasets indicated that sequencing was incomplete. Because the study included a small number of donors, the genetic and exposure-history diversity represented was limited. Approximately 5% of naive CD4, 3% to 3.5% of naive CD8, around 2.3% of memory CD4, and approximately 0.4% of memory CD8 clonotypes were shared across several donors.

This clone occurred once. Its antigen is unknown. No per-base quality is available; no much larger clone lies one base away. The CDR3 has 12 amino acids, counting the end cysteine and phenylalanine. Solely the CDR3 DNA is kept, with 36 bases framed from the first base. CDR1 and CDR2 are read off the germline V gene as MDHEN and SYDVKM. V drops 4 bases and J drops 10 bases, leaving 13 bases in between. Healthy HIV-negative adults with no recently reported acute infections or vaccinations were included as donors. All donors were Caucasian adults living in Nashville, Tennessee, USA. CD4+ T cells were enriched by magnetic negative selection, after which naive cells were positively selected on CD45RA and the negative fraction was taken as the memory subset. After blood collection by leukapheresis, PBMCs were isolated using Ficoll-Histopaque density gradient centrifugation and then cryopreserved in the vapor phase of liquid nitrogen. Purity and quantity of every magnetically sorted T cell population were checked by analytical flow cytometry. Genomic DNA was isolated from every sorted fraction and measured by UV absorbance on a Nanodrop 2000c.

TCR CDR3 regions were amplified from genomic DNA by multiplex PCR using the deep immunoSEQ assay. Extracted genomic DNA from each cell subset was distributed evenly across all wells of several immunoSEQ 96-well plates, and each plate was treated as a replicate. For sorted subsets, each replicate PCR was loaded with approximately 0.2 ug genomic DNA, equivalent to roughly 30,000 T cell genomes. Purified libraries were measured with a Qubit 3.0 fluorometer, size-checked on a Bioanalyzer 2100, and measured again with the KAPA Library Quantification kit. Each immunoSEQ 96-well plate was sequenced on its own single-read 150-cycle Illumina NextSeq 550 flow cell. The study's own analysis went as follows. Because the immunoSEQ output held only junctional sequences and lacked quality scores, the filtering could not match the filtering applied to full-length reads. Sequences were annotated with PyIR, a Python wrapper for IgBLAST v1.9, using IMGT germline references to assign V/J genes and CDR3. Any read was removed if the V/J assignment was weak (E-value above 1e-6), the CDR3 was missing, or the read contained stop codons, out-of-frame junctions, or ambiguous translated residues. A V3J clonotype was defined by an identical inferred V gene, J gene, and CDR3 amino acid sequence. The percentage overlap between two repertoires was calculated by dividing the number of shared unique clonotypes by the size of the smaller repertoire. Three approaches were used to assess repertoire richness: RTK rarefaction, the Chao1 estimator, and Recon v2.1 estimates of unobserved clonotypes. Generation probabilities were computed with OLGA for all TCRbeta clonotypes obtained by the gDNA method from several donors. Imported from immuneACCESS, the table was reduced by TCRdb to in-frame sequences with V and J called. These copies leave out some clones; in studies compared against another copy, an unresolved V gene accounts for under half, and the cause of the remainder is not known. From that table come the V and J calls and clone size; the DNA was used to work out D and trimming. Across this sample there are fewer than 3 million clones, with less than 95% seen only once. More than 0.35% of the sample is taken by the ten largest.

The sequenced material came from naive CD4+ T cells from PBMCs. In the paper's terms, the cell subset or site label means: CD45RA+ positively selected. The sequence was collected from a man younger than 30 in good health. Some clones in this sample may be carry-over from other donors' samples. The V and J segments used are TRBV28 and TRBJ1-2; TRBD1 could be the D gene, as 5 bases match. In nucleotide form, the sequence is TGTGCCAGCAGTTCCAGGACATCCGACTACACCTTC. It encodes CASSSRTSDYTF.